The 16 T cell receptor beta chains reported below all come from one sample, sequenced in a study of regulatory T cells in long-lasting Graves disease. Building the TCR beta libraries relied on iRepertoire HTBI primers, and CDR3 regions underwent Arm-PCR. In TCRdb, the multiplex PCR reads were re-called with MiXCR into one record per CDR3 protein. The sample includes fewer than 500,000 distinct CDR3 sequences, around 15% seen only once; the top ten take 12%. Time point denoted: newly diagnosed GD, antithyroid drugs for less than 3 months. Isolated PBMC RNA provided the starting material for the TCR library. These data were likewise used in another study, on T cells in Graves' hyperthyroidism and ophthalmopathy.

The specimen comprised peripheral blood mononuclear cells (PBMCs), sampled at new diagnosis, from a patient treated with antithyroid drugs. All receptors derive from a man between 40 and 49 years old with Graves disease.

The chain links TRBV29-1 to TRBJ1-4, with TRBD1 as a possible D gene (5 bases). Germline CDR1 SQVTM, CDR2 ANQGSEA. The CDR3 is 13 residues long. V was trimmed by 6 bases and J by 8 bases, leaving 16 bases between them. Here the CDR3 DNA reads TGCAGCGTCCACACGCGGGGCGGGGAAAAACTGTTTTTT. Translating it yields CSVHTRGGEKLFF.

Ten or more counts support this clonotype. V and J are TRBV3-1 and TRBJ1-1; D unresolved. This CDR3 comprises 15 residues. V was clipped by 1 base and J by 0 bases, with 9 bases between them. Per germline, CDR1 LGHDT and CDR2 YNNKEL (reference sequence). The CDR3: CASSQAASLNTEAFF. As DNA, the CDR3 is TGTGCCAGCAGCCAAGCGGCATCCCTGAACACTGAAGCTTTCTTT.

The chain uses TRBV28 and TRBJ1-1; 10 bases align to TRBD1. CDR1 and CDR2 (germline): MDHEN, SYDVKM. The CDR3 extends over 15 amino acids. V trimming: 6 bases; J trimming: 5 bases; junction bases outside the gene matches: 9. The CDR3 region has the DNA TGTGCCAGCAGACCGACAGGGGGCCAAGGTACTGAAGCTTTCTTT. It codes for CASRPTGGQGTEAFF.

Ten or more counts support this clonotype. The chain is built from TRBV28 and TRBJ2-5; 8 bases map to TRBD1. Germline trimming cut 4 bases from V and 9 bases from J; bases unmatched to any gene: 10. CDR3 size: 14 residues. Looked up from germline, CDR1 is MDHEN and CDR2 is SYDVKM. The CDR3 sequence is CASSSRDRPWSQYF. The CDR3 DNA reads as TGTGCCAGCAGTTCCCGGGACAGGCCGTGGTCCCAGTACTTC.

In this sample, this clonotype turned up many times. The chain links TRBV6-2 or TRBV6-3 to TRBJ2-1, with TRBD2 matching 8 bases. CDR1 and CDR2 (germline): MNHEY, SVGEGT. Germline trimming cut 5 bases from V and 4 bases from J; bases unmatched to any gene: 4. This CDR3 contains 14 residues. The CDR3 reads CASSVREGYNEQFF. CDR3 bases: TGTGCCAGCAGTGTACGGGAGGGATACAATGAGCAGTTCTTC.

The chain employs TRBV6-2 or TRBV6-3 and TRBJ1-4; a possible D gene is TRBD1 (5 bases). In germline, CDR1 is MNHEY, CDR2 SVGEGT. CDR3 length: 15 amino acids. Between the trimmed V and J ends, which lost 5 bases and 8 bases, there was a span of 18 bases. CDR3 DNA sequence: TGTGCCAGCAGTGAAACGACAGTTGGTTGGGAAAAACTGTTTTTT. Residues: CASSETTVGWEKLFF.

This clonotype has a count of ten or more. This sequence joins TRBV28 and TRBJ2-7, with D uncertain. Germline assignment: CDR1 MDHEN and CDR2 SYDVKM. Trimming removed 7 bases at V and 3 bases at J, with 7 bases between. This CDR3 has 11 residues. CDR3 protein: CASNSNYEQYF. The CDR3 nucleotides are TGTGCCAGCAATTCGAACTACGAGCAGTACTTC.

This clonotype showed up many times. The rearrangement links TRBV11-3 to TRBJ2-1, with TRBD2 matching 8 bases. Germline CDR1 is SGHNT and CDR2 is YENEEA. The CDR3 is made up of 12 amino acids. The V gene end was trimmed by 5 bases and the J gene end by 16 bases; junction bases not matched to a gene: 10. The CDR3 DNA follows: TGTGCCAGCAGCACCCGGGAGGGCCTGAGATTCTTC. Translation gives CASSTREGLRFF.

This clonotype was detected ten times or more. The chain joins TRBV7-9 to TRBJ2-1, with D perhaps matching TRBD2 (5 bases). The CDR3 spans 16 residues. Trimming left V 1 base short and J 3 bases short, with 13 bases between. Per the germline V gene, CDR1 is SEHNR and CDR2 is FQNEAQ (reference sequence). CDR3 in DNA: TGTGCCAGCAGCTTAGTACTCCGGAGCGGCTACAATGAGCAGTTCTTC. Protein: CASSLVLRSGYNEQFF. The entire variable domain, with the rest obtained from reference TRBV7-9 and TRBJ2-1, is as follows: DTGVSQNPRHKITKRGQNVTFRCDPISEHNRLYWYRQTLGQGPEFLTYFQNEAQLEKSRLLSDRFSAERPKGSFSTLEIQRTEQGDSAMYLCASSLVLRSGYNEQFFGPGTRLTVL.

There are many counts of this clonotype. The rearrangement uses TRBV3-1 and TRBJ2-7; no definite D call. The CDR3 loop spans 15 amino acids. Germline V lookup: CDR1 LGHDT, CDR2 YNNKEL (reference sequence). The V and J ends lost 0 bases and 1 base respectively, with 10 bases between them. CDR3 nucleotides: TGTGCCAGCAGCCAAGACGGTAGCTGGTCCTACGAGCAGTACTTC. Amino acids: CASSQDGSWSYEQYF.

In regard to this clonotype: Mismatch with germline at one junction end may stem from a read error. The V call is TRBV6-1, the J call TRBJ2-7, with 13 bases aligning to TRBD2. The CDR3 is 15 residues long. CDR1 and CDR2 (germline): MNHNS, SASEGT. CDR3 in amino acids: CASNFPGLAGYEQYF. The CDR3, as DNA: TGCGCCAGCAATTTTCCGGGACTAGCGGGATACGAGCAGTACTTC.

This clonotype was detected ten times or more. The chain links TRBV5-1 to TRBJ2-7; D possibly corresponds to TRBD2 (6 bases). With 0 bases removed from V and 6 bases from J, the gap between germline ends came to 19 bases. The CDR3 runs to 16 residues. The germline gives CDR1 SGHRS, CDR2 YFSETQ. The CDR3 DNA follows: TGCGCCAGCAGCTTGGTAGGTTCCGGGAGAGGCTCCGAGCAGTACTTC. Its protein product is CASSLVGSGRGSEQYF.

This clonotype is a singleton in its sample. The chain recombines TRBV19 with TRBJ2-2, with unresolved D. CDR1 and CDR2 from the germline V gene are LNHDA and SQIVND (reference sequence). The CDR3 length is 13 residues. The V gene lost 1 base and the J gene lost 6 bases, with 6 bases spanning the gap. In DNA, the CDR3 is TGTGCCAGTAGTATAGCCGCCCCCGGGGAGCTGTTTTTT. It codes for CASSIAAPGELFF. Filled out from reference TRBV19 and TRBJ2-2, the complete variable domain reads DGGITQSPKYLFRKEGQNVTLSCEQNLNHDAMYWYRQDPGQGLRLIYYSQIVNDFQKGDIAEGYSVSREKKESFPLTVTSAQKNPTAFYLCASSIAAPGELFFGEGSRLTVL.

The sample holds many counts of this clonotype. This chain links TRBV2 with TRBJ1-4, with D perhaps TRBD1 (5 bases). The CDR3 totals 15 residues. Germline loops: CDR1 SNHLY, CDR2 FYNNEI. Trimming stripped 7 bases from V and 8 bases from J, with 20 bases between. The CDR3 region has the DNA TGTGCCAGCACAGAAATCCCCGAGGGGAAGGAAAAACTGTTTTTT. It is translated as CASTEIPEGKEKLFF.

At least ten counts were recorded for this clonotype. V gene TRBV7-9 combines with J gene TRBJ2-7; possibly TRBD1 or TRBD2 for D (5 bases each). The V gene's germline CDR1 is SEHNR and CDR2 FQNEAQ (reference sequence). CDR3 size: 11 residues. V was cut by 7 bases and J by 3 bases, with 7 bases left in between. In nucleotides, the CDR3 is TGTGCCAGCATGGGACGCTACGAGCAGTACTTC. It translates to CASMGRYEQYF.

Ten or more counts support this clonotype. V usage is TRBV24-1 and J usage is TRBJ2-2, with unresolved D. From germline, CDR1 is KGHDR and CDR2 SFDVKD. This CDR3 has 17 amino acids. V lost 3 bases and J 4 bases, leaving 17 bases between the germline ends. The chain's CDR3 is CATSDISGSRATGELFF. The CDR3 nucleotides read TGTGCCACCAGTGATATCTCCGGGTCTCGGGCCACCGGGGAGCTGTTTTTT.